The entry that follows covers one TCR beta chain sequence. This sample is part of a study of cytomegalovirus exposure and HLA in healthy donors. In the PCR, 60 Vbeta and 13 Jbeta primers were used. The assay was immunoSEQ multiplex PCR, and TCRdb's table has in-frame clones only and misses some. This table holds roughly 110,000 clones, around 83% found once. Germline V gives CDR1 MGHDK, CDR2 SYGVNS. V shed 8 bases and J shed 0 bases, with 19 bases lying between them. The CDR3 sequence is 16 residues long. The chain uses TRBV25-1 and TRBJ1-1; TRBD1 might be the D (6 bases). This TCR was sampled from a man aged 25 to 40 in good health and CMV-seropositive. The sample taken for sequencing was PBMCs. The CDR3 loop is CASEPGHPLLNTEAFF. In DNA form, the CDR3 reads TGTGCCAGCGAACCGGGACACCCGCTTTTGAACACTGAAGCTTTCTTT.